These T cell receptor beta chains were read from a single sample in a study of CD8+ T cells in alopecia areata. Here immunoSEQ multiplex PCR was the method, and the copy in TCRdb shows in-frame clones only, minus some. This sample has some 170,000 clones, with around 71% found just once. Here the sequenced sample was CD8+ T cells sorted from blood, taken at week 0. The receptor set was obtained from a human donor with alopecia areata. Each CDR3 is given with its conserved first and last residue. The order of the fields is J gene, clone size, V gene, D gene, CDR3 protein, CDR3 DNA. A D gene is named only where the DNA matches it firmly. Only part of the rows carry a size: once, few, many, or a class if the clone is expanded.

>TRBJ1-1|.|TRBV27|.
CASSSGDGTEAFF
TGTGCCAGTAGCTCGGGGGACGGGACTGAAGCTTTCTTT
>TRBJ1-2|.|TRBV6-5|.
CASSYSIGGLYGYTF
TGTGCCAGCAGTTACTCGATAGGAGGCCTCTATGGCTACACCTTC
>TRBJ1-4|few|TRBV6-1|.
CASSEVGEKLFF
TGTGCCAGCAGTGAAGTAGGCGAAAAACTGTTTTTT
>TRBJ2-5|.|TRBV4-1|TRBD2
CASNQAGLAGGETQYF
TGCGCCAGCAACCAAGCTGGGCTAGCGGGGGGAGAGACCCAGTACTTC
>TRBJ1-5|.|TRBV5-6|TRBD1
CASSFGQGSNQPQHF
TGTGCCAGCAGCTTCGGACAGGGCAGCAATCAGCCCCAGCATTTT
>TRBJ1-6|.|TRBV9|TRBD1
CASSVGATGGNSPLHF
TGTGCCAGCAGCGTAGGGGCAACAGGGGGTAATTCACCCCTCCACTTT
>TRBJ1-1|.|TRBV4-1|TRBD1
CASSQQGQGGTEAFF
TGCGCCAGCAGCCAACAGGGACAGGGCGGCACTGAAGCTTTCTTT
>TRBJ2-7|.|TRBV4-1|.
CASSQAQPDYEQYF
TGCGCCAGCAGCCAAGCACAGCCCGACTACGAGCAGTACTTC
>TRBJ2-1|.|TRBV15|.
CATGGFLGDEQFF
TGTGCCACAGGAGGATTCCTTGGCGATGAGCAGTTCTTC
>TRBJ2-4|.|TRBV13|.
CASSSQLLAKNIQYF
TGTGCCAGCAGCTCCCAATTATTAGCCAAAAACATTCAGTACTTC
>TRBJ1-5|.|TRBV2|.
CASSEDRNQPQHF
TGTGCCAGCAGTGAAGATAGGAATCAGCCCCAGCATTTT
>TRBJ2-7|.|TRBV27|.
CASRVQASSYEQYF
TGTGCCAGCAGAGTACAGGCGAGCTCCTACGAGCAGTACTTC
>TRBJ2-1|.|TRBV4-2|.
CASSYTHEQFF
TGTGCCAGCAGCTACACCCATGAGCAGTTCTTC
>TRBJ2-3|once|TRBV7-2|.
CASSLVGPSTDTQYF
TGTGCCAGCAGCTTAGTCGGCCCTAGCACAGATACGCAGTATTTT
>TRBJ2-7|few|TRBV5-5|.
CASSLTRGEQYF
TGTGCCAGCAGCTTGACCCGTGGGGAGCAGTACTTC
>TRBJ1-5|few|TRBV19|.
CASSLWGSGNQPQHF
TGTGCCAGTAGTTTGTGGGGTTCGGGCAATCAGCCCCAGCATTTT
>TRBJ2-2|once|TRBV5-1|TRBD2
CASSFGWGGTGELFF
TGCGCCAGCAGCTTCGGATGGGGAGGGACCGGGGAGCTGTTTTTT
>TRBJ1-2|few|TRBV7-9|TRBD1
CASSSGTGAYGYTF
TGTGCCAGCAGCTCCGGGACAGGGGCCTATGGCTACACCTTC
>TRBJ2-7|.|TRBV5-1|.
CASSLQGDSYEQYF
TGCGCCAGCAGCTTGCAAGGGGATTCCTACGAGCAGTACTTC
>TRBJ1-2|.|TRBV5-1|.
CASSTGGGYTF
TGCGCCAGCAGCACTGGAGGCGGCTACACCTTC
>TRBJ2-3|.|TRBV29-1|.
CSVDQGWTDTQYF
TGCAGCGTTGATCAGGGCTGGACAGATACGCAGTATTTT
>TRBJ2-5|.|TRBV13|TRBD1
CASSPGTGLQTQYF
TGTGCCAGCAGCCCCGGGACAGGGCTACAGACCCAGTACTTC
>TRBJ2-1|.|TRBV7-8|.
CASSLLDPSSYNEQFF
TGTGCCAGCAGCTTATTAGACCCTAGCTCCTACAATGAGCAGTTCTTC
>TRBJ2-5|.|TRBV27|.
CASSTNRETQYF
TGTGCCAGCAGTACAAACCGGGAGACCCAGTACTTC
>TRBJ1-4|.|TRBV9|.
CASSGTDNAEKLFF
TGTGCCAGCAGCGGGACAGATAATGCTGAAAAACTGTTTTTT
>TRBJ2-5|.|TRBV12-5|.
CASGLLEETQYF
TGTGCTAGTGGTTTGCTCGAAGAGACCCAGTACTTC
>TRBJ1-1|.|TRBV30|.
CAWVGGFGPEAFF
TGTGCCTGGGTGGGGGGGTTCGGCCCTGAAGCTTTCTTT
>TRBJ1-2|.|TRBV27|.
CASSLQGGNYGYTF
TGTGCCAGCAGTTTGCAGGGAGGGAACTATGGCTACACCTTC
>TRBJ2-6|.|TRBV29-1|.
CSVEGGDGANVLTF
TGCAGCGTGGAGGGGGGAGACGGGGCCAACGTCCTGACTTTC
>TRBJ2-7|.|TRBV25-1|TRBD1
CASSETGGPYEQYF
TGTGCCAGCAGTGAAACAGGGGGCCCCTACGAGCAGTACTTC
>TRBJ2-7|.|TRBV9|.
CASSPRLGPVYEQYF
TGTGCCAGCAGCCCCCGGTTGGGTCCCGTCTACGAGCAGTACTTC
>TRBJ2-6|.|TRBV5-6|TRBD1
CASSSGQAWVLTF
TGTGCCAGCAGCTCCGGACAGGCCTGGGTCCTAACTTTC
>TRBJ2-4|.|TRBV7-2|TRBD1
CASSSIPGGDQNIQYF
TGTGCCAGCAGTTCAATACCAGGGGGCGATCAAAACATTCAGTACTTC
>TRBJ2-7|.|TRBV4-1|TRBD1
CASSQDPWDRGYEQYF
TGCGCCAGCAGCCAAGATCCGTGGGACAGGGGATACGAGCAGTACTTC
>TRBJ2-2|once|TRBV10-2|.
CASSEGAGELFF
TGCGCCAGCAGTGAAGGCGCCGGGGAGCTGTTTTTT
>TRBJ2-5|once|TRBV2|TRBD2
CASSTVSGTSGGARETQYF
TGTGCCAGCAGCACTGTTTCCGGGACTAGCGGGGGGGCCAGGGAGACCCAGTACTTC
>TRBJ2-1|.|TRBV7-9|.
CASSFDGSPNEQFF
TGTGCCAGCAGCTTTGACGGGAGTCCCAATGAGCAGTTCTTC
>TRBJ2-3|.|TRBV5-1|.
CASSPGRGTDTQYF
TGCGCCAGCAGCCCGGGTCGGGGCACAGATACGCAGTATTTT
>TRBJ1-4|.|TRBV15|.
CATSRVGPLVNEKLFF
TGTGCCACCAGCAGAGTGGGACCCCTGGTCAATGAAAAACTGTTTTTT
>TRBJ2-7|.|TRBV30|.
CAFRTDFYEQYF
TGTGCCTTCAGGACGGACTTCTACGAGCAGTACTTC
>TRBJ1-4|once|TRBV7-8|.
CASHGGSPNEKLFF
TGTGCCAGCCACGGGGGGAGCCCTAATGAAAAACTGTTTTTT
>TRBJ2-3|.|TRBV27|.
CASSFLASPDTQYF
TGTGCCAGCAGTTTCCTAGCGAGCCCAGATACGCAGTATTTT
>TRBJ1-2|.|TRBV7-8|.
CASSRGNYGYTF
TGTGCCAGCAGCCGGGGGAACTATGGCTACACCTTC
>TRBJ1-1|many|TRBV29-1|TRBD1
CSVETGARSAAFF
TGCAGCGTTGAGACAGGGGCGCGATCCGCAGCTTTCTTT
>TRBJ1-2|few|TRBV29-1|TRBD1
CSVDRQGGYGYTF
TGCAGCGTTGATAGACAGGGCGGCTATGGCTACACCTTC
>TRBJ2-1|.|TRBV7-9|TRBD2
CASSPIGGGYYNEQFF
TGTGCCAGCAGCCCGATCGGCGGGGGGTACTACAATGAGCAGTTCTTC
>TRBJ1-5|.|TRBV2|.
CASSRNSNQPQHF
TGTGCCAGCAGCAGAAATAGCAATCAGCCCCAGCATTTT
>TRBJ1-1|.|TRBV30|.
CAWSPGWNTEAFF
TGTGCCTGGAGTCCTGGGTGGAACACTGAAGCTTTCTTT
>TRBJ2-7|.|TRBV7-8|.
CASSLPGTYEQYF
TGTGCCAGCAGCTTACCCGGAACCTACGAGCAGTACTTC
>TRBJ1-1|.|TRBV29-1|TRBD1
CSVDRGQGYTEAFF
TGCAGCGTTGATCGGGGACAGGGATACACTGAAGCTTTCTTT
>TRBJ2-5|.|TRBV13|TRBD2
CASSLDPSGGTFEETQYF
TGTGCCAGCAGCTTAGATCCTAGCGGGGGGACCTTCGAGGAGACCCAGTACTTC
>TRBJ1-5|.|TRBV7-8|TRBD1
CASSLSGTGVQPQHF
TGTGCCAGCAGCTTGAGCGGGACAGGGGTTCAGCCCCAGCATTTT